The 19 T cell receptor beta chains listed next were all sequenced from one sample in a study of blood T cell repertoires in COVID-19. Method: immunoSEQ multiplex PCR; TCRdb's copy keeps in-frame clones and lacks some. The sample shows a few hundred thousand clones, 65% to 85% of them seen only once. Sequencing used peripheral blood. The receptors shown here come from a person aged 65 to 85 with COVID-19, enrolled during active disease.

The chain uses TRBV11-3 and TRBJ1-5; D possibly corresponds to TRBD1 (6 bases). The CDR3 is made up of 14 amino acids. The V end lost 5 bases, the J end lost 0 bases, and 8 bases lay between the germline ends. Germline V gene lookup returns CDR1 SGHNT and CDR2 YENEEA. The CDR3 nucleotides read TGTGCCAGCAGCAGGGGGTCTAGCAATCAGCCCCAGCATTTT. This encodes CASSRGSSNQPQHF.

V gene TRBV24-1 combines with J gene TRBJ2-7; D gene unclear. The CDR3 loop spans 12 amino acids. Germline V gene lookup returns CDR1 KGHDR and CDR2 SFDVKD. V lost 4 bases, J lost 4 bases, and 7 bases lay in between. The CDR3 loop is CATSEFGYEQYF. In DNA form, the CDR3 reads TGTGCCACCAGTGAATTCGGTTACGAGCAGTACTTC.

The CDR3 region has the DNA TGTGCCAGCTCACCCGATCAGATCACAGATACGCAGTATTTT. It codes for CASSPDQITDTQYF. The chain employs TRBV18 and TRBJ2-3; D unclear. The V end was cut by 3 bases, the J end by 2 bases, with 9 bases between. The CDR3 has 14 residues. Germline lookup yields CDR1 KGHSH and CDR2 LQKENI.

A few counts support this clone. CDR3 sequence: CASSSGGRNEQFF. The CDR3 coding sequence is TGTGCCAGCAGCTCGGGGGGCCGGAATGAGCAGTTCTTC. The gene calls are TRBV7-6 and TRBJ2-1; D is possibly TRBD2 (7 bases). The CDR3 consists of 13 residues. The V end lost 4 bases, the J end lost 7 bases, and 11 bases lay between the germline ends. CDR1 and CDR2 from the germline V gene are SGHVS and FNYEAQ.

The rearrangement uses TRBV18 and TRBJ1-1; D is unclear. CDR1 is KGHSH and CDR2 is LQKENI in the germline V gene. V lost 4 bases and J lost 3, with 9 bases in between. This CDR3 has 13 amino acids. CDR3 region: CASSLRTDTEAFF. The CDR3 DNA follows: TGTGCCAGCTCACTGAGGACTGACACTGAAGCTTTCTTT.

V usage is TRBV4-3 and J usage is TRBJ1-3; the D gene is possibly TRBD1 (5 bases). The ends were cut back, 0 bases at V and 3 bases at J, with 9 bases in the middle. The CDR3 consists of 15 residues. The germline V gene encodes CDR1 LGHNA and CDR2 YSLEER. The CDR3 DNA is TGCGCCAGCAGCCAAGATATCAGGGATGGAAACACCATATATTTT. It is translated as CASSQDIRDGNTIYF.

The J gene is TRBJ1-1, the V gene TRBV3-1 (or the pseudogene TRBV3-2), with a tentative D call TRBD1 (5 bases). CDR3 size: 15 residues. Looked up from germline, CDR1 is LGHDT and CDR2 is YNNKEL (reference sequence). V was pared by 0 bases and J by 0 bases, with 8 bases between. This CDR3 reads CASSQDPGMNTEAFF. Here the CDR3 DNA reads TGTGCCAGCAGCCAAGATCCAGGGATGAACACTGAAGCTTTCTTT.

The genes are TRBV19 and TRBJ1-6, with 8 bases matching TRBD1. CDR3 length equals 16 residues. Germline CDR1 reads LNHDA; CDR2 reads SQIVND (reference sequence). V was clipped by 6 bases and J by 0 bases; unmatched bases: 4. CDR3 in amino acids: CASRETGDSYNSPLHF. The CDR3 DNA follows: TGTGCCAGTAGGGAGACAGGGGACTCCTATAATTCACCCCTCCACTTT.

The V call is TRBV9, the J call TRBJ1-6; TRBD1 matches at 7 bases. This CDR3 is 13 amino acids long. The germline CDR1 and CDR2 sequences are SGDLS and YYNGEE. V lost 5 bases to trimming and J lost 11 bases; unmatched junction nucleotides: 7. The CDR3 bases are TGTGCCAGCAGAGGTGACAGGGTGGCACCCCTCCACTTT. Residues: CASRGDRVAPLHF.

The chain is built from TRBV28 and TRBJ1-2, with D unresolved. CDR1 is MDHEN, CDR2 SYDVKM, per germline. V was shortened by 6 bases and J by 1 base, with 27 bases between the two germline ends. The CDR3 length is 19 residues. The CDR3 DNA reads as TGTGCCAGCAGCCTACTACACCCCCGGGGAGAGGCGTATAACTATGGCTACACCTTC. Protein product: CASSLLHPRGEAYNYGYTF.

This clone was seen once. The genes are TRBV28 and TRBJ2-7; D perhaps matches TRBD2 (6 bases). The V end lost 5 bases, the J end lost 1 base, and 15 bases lay between the germline ends. This CDR3 is built from 15 residues. Germline-derived CDR1 and CDR2 are MDHEN and SYDVKM. This CDR3 is CASSTPRRGSYEQYF. In DNA form, the CDR3 reads TGTGCCAGCAGTACCCCACGGCGGGGTTCCTACGAGCAGTACTTC.

In nucleotides, the CDR3 is TGTGCCAGCAGCTTAATCGACAGACCTAGCTCCTATAATTCACCCCTCCACTTT. Protein product: CASSLIDRPSSYNSPLHF. V is TRBV7-2 and J is TRBJ1-6; a possible D gene is TRBD1 (5 bases). V gave up 2 bases and J gave up 0 bases, with 14 bases separating them. The germline CDR1 and CDR2 sequences are SGHTA and FQGNSA. This CDR3 contains 18 residues. The full variable domain, with the rest looked up from reference TRBV7-2 and TRBJ1-6, is GAGVSQSPSNKVTEKGKDVELRCDPISGHTALYWYRQSLGQGLEFLIYFQGNSAPDKSGLPSDRFSAERTGGSVSTLTIQRTQQEDSAVYLCASSLIDRPSSYNSPLHFGNGTRLTVT.

DNA of the CDR3: TGTGCCAGCACAACCCCGGGATCCTATCAGCCCCAGCATTTT. Residues: CASTTPGSYQPQHF. The gene calls are TRBV28 and TRBJ1-5; D is ambiguous. V shed 7 bases and J shed 5 bases, with 15 bases lying between them. The germline V gene encodes CDR1 MDHEN and CDR2 SYDVKM. The CDR3 covers 14 residues.

The rearrangement uses TRBV12-5 and TRBJ2-3; D may be TRBD1 (6 bases). Per the germline V gene, CDR1 is LGHNT and CDR2 is FRNRAP. V was cut by 4 bases and J by 6 bases, with 8 bases left in between. The CDR3 has 12 residues. The CDR3 region is CASGSTGDTQYF. CDR3 sequence (DNA): TGTGCTAGTGGTTCCACAGGGGATACGCAGTATTTT.

V usage is TRBV2 and J usage is TRBJ1-5; D is possibly TRBD1 (5 bases). The V gene lost 4 bases and the J gene lost 0 bases, with 22 bases spanning the gap. This CDR3 contains 19 residues. CDR1 is SNHLY and CDR2 is FYNNEI in the germline V gene. CDR3 region: CASSGHSQGGPYSNQPQHF. DNA of the CDR3: TGTGCCAGCAGTGGTCACAGTCAGGGAGGGCCATATAGCAATCAGCCCCAGCATTTT.

This clone came up a few times. The chain links TRBV5-8 to TRBJ1-5; 8 bases map to TRBD1. Trimming removed 1 base from V and 10 bases from J; junction bases left unmatched: 7. CDR3 length: 14 amino acids. CDR1 is SGHTS, CDR2 YDEGEE, per germline. In nucleotides, the CDR3 is TGTGCCAGCAGCTTGTCAGGGGGCGCGGAACCCCAGCATTTT. It translates to CASSLSGGAEPQHF.

The chain recombines TRBV5-6 with TRBJ2-3; 11 nucleotides agree with TRBD2. CDR3 size: 17 residues. V lost 2 bases, J lost 4 bases, and 9 bases stayed unmatched. CDR1 and CDR2 (germline): SGHDT, YYEEEE. The CDR3: CASSFPTSGSNSDTQYF. CDR3 DNA: TGTGCCAGCAGCTTCCCCACTAGCGGGAGTAATTCAGATACGCAGTATTTT. Full variable domain (remainder filled in from reference TRBV5-6 and TRBJ2-3): DAGVTQSPTHLIKTRGQQVTLRCSPKSGHDTVSWYQQALGQGPQFIFQYYEEEERQRGNFPDRFSGHQFPNYSSELNVNALLLGDSALYLCASSFPTSGSNSDTQYFGPGTRLTVL.

This chain connects TRBV18 to TRBJ2-3, with 10 bases matching TRBD2. J lost 1 base, V lost 6 bases, and 7 bases had no gene match. The CDR3 is made up of 16 amino acids. From germline, CDR1 is KGHSH and CDR2 LQKENI. The CDR3 spells CASSPLSGGRTDTQYF. CDR3 in DNA: TGTGCCAGCTCGCCGCTTAGCGGGGGGCGCACAGATACGCAGTATTTT.

The chain joins TRBV21-1 to TRBJ2-6; the table calls TRBD2, which could not be checked here. TRBV21-1 is noted as a pseudogene. The CDR3 is 16 amino acids. The DNA of the CDR3 is TGTGCCAGCACCATTGATCGGGACTCTGGGGCCAACGTCCTGACTTTC. This translates into CASTIDRDSGANVLTF.